Presented here are 10 T cell receptor beta chains from one specimen sequenced in a study of blood T cell repertoires in COVID-19. Sequenced by immunoSEQ multiplex PCR; TCRdb stores in-frame clones only, minus some. The data hold fewer than 250,000 clones, with roughly 85% observed a single time. Sequencing was done on a sample of peripheral blood. The receptors here all came from a woman aged 65 to 85 with active or convalescent COVID-19.

The chain combines TRBV18 with TRBJ1-1; 10 bases are a match to TRBD1. Per the germline V gene, CDR1 is KGHSH and CDR2 is LQKENI. After removal of 6 bases from V and 0 bases from J, the junction contained 7 bases not matched to a gene. The CDR3 is 16 amino acids. The CDR3 DNA follows: TGTGCCAGCTCCCGCGGACAGGGGGTGGTGAACACTGAAGCTTTCTTT. This codes for CASSRGQGVVNTEAFF.

This clone was detected only a few times. This chain connects TRBV30 to TRBJ1-1; D not certain. The CDR3 totals 12 residues. CDR1 is GTSNPN, CDR2 SVGIG, per germline (reference sequence). V lost 2 bases and J 0 bases, leaving 4 bases between the germline ends. The CDR3 nucleotides read TGTGCCTGGAGTACGGTGAACACTGAAGCTTTCTTT. The encoded protein is CAWSTVNTEAFF.

CDR3 protein: CASSSGQSGRNGYTF. CDR3 coding DNA: TGTGCCAGCAGTTCGGGACAGAGTGGTCGGAATGGCTACACCTTC. This chain connects TRBV28 to TRBJ1-2; TRBD1 matches at 7 bases. The germline V gene has CDR1 MDHEN and CDR2 SYDVKM. V shed 4 bases and J 6 bases; nucleotides not matched to a gene: 11. The CDR3 spans 15 residues.

J is TRBJ2-3 and V is TRBV5-1, with a possible D match to TRBD1 (5 bases). CDR3 length equals 16 residues. V was cut by 0 bases and J by 0 bases, with 11 bases left in between. Germline CDR1 and CDR2: SGHRS and YFSETQ. CDR3 in DNA: TGCGCCAGCAGCTTGGTGGCAGGGTCTAGCACAGATACGCAGTATTTT. Translating it yields CASSLVAGSSTDTQYF.

The rearrangement uses TRBV5-1 and TRBJ2-6; D remains unclear. Trimming removed 3 bases at V and 4 bases at J, with 8 bases between. CDR3 length: 14 amino acids. Germline-derived CDR1 and CDR2 are SGHRS and YFSETQ. CDR3 nucleotide sequence: TGCGCCAGCAGCTCCGAGTTAGGGGCCAACGTCCTGACTTTC. Translation gives CASSSELGANVLTF.

This clone has a single count. The chain couples TRBV10-3 to TRBJ1-4; TRBD1 matches at 8 bases. V trimming: 6 bases; J trimming: 8 bases; junction bases outside the gene matches: 8. Germline lookup yields CDR1 ENHRY and CDR2 SYGVKD. The CDR3 is made up of 14 amino acids. CDR3 residues: CAIRPTGGREKLFF. The CDR3 DNA sequence: TGTGCCATCAGGCCTACAGGGGGACGGGAAAAACTGTTTTTT.

J is TRBJ2-7 and V is TRBV28; perhaps TRBD2 as D (7 bases). The V end lost 5 bases, the J end lost 8 bases, and 16 bases lay between the germline ends. The germline CDR1 and CDR2 sequences are MDHEN and SYDVKM. The CDR3 contains 13 residues. CDR3 in amino acids: CASSEGEGRKQYF. CDR3 DNA sequence: TGTGCCAGCAGTGAGGGGGAGGGCCGGAAGCAGTACTTC.

This chain links TRBV5-1 with TRBJ2-1; TRBD2 aligns across 10 bases. The CDR3 sequence is 17 residues long. The junction had 7 bases not matched to a gene; V was cut back by 4 bases and J by 0 bases. In germline, CDR1 is SGHRS, CDR2 YFSETQ. The CDR3 DNA reads as TGCGCCAGCAGCACACTACTAGCGGGGAGCTCCTACAATGAGCAGTTCTTC. Its translation: CASSTLLAGSSYNEQFF.

The chain combines TRBV5-4 with TRBJ2-1; the match to TRBD2 covers 10 bases. Unmatched junction bases numbered 7, after V lost 4 bases and J lost 3 bases. CDR1 is SGHNT and CDR2 is YYREEE in the germline V gene (reference sequence). The CDR3 runs to 16 residues. The CDR3 is CASSPKTSGDYNEQFF. The CDR3 nucleotides are TGTGCCAGCAGCCCTAAAACTAGCGGGGACTACAATGAGCAGTTCTTC.

This clone was seen only once. The rearrangement links TRBV6-5 to TRBJ1-5; the match to TRBD1 covers 7 bases. The germline V gene has CDR1 MNHEY and CDR2 SVGAGI. The CDR3 has 15 amino acids. V dropped 6 bases and J dropped 4; count of bases not matched to a gene: 9. The CDR3 sequence: CASRGLAGGNQPQHF. The CDR3, as DNA: TGTGCCAGCAGGGGACTGGCAGGGGGTAATCAGCCCCAGCATTTT.